This TCR beta chain stems from a study of blood T cell repertoires in COVID-19. Germline V gene lookup returns CDR1 WNHNN and CDR2 SYGVQD (reference sequence). The CDR3 is 16 residues long. V trimming: 3 bases; J trimming: 10 bases; junction bases outside the gene matches: 12. The repertoire was sequenced with immunoSEQ multiplex PCR; TCRdb's copy has only in-frame clones and lacks some. This sample has 540,000 or so clones, with about 89% found just once. The chain joins TRBV10-1 to TRBJ2-1; TRBD2 matches at 10 bases. The TCR comes from a woman in her forties or fifties with COVID-19, enrolled during active disease. Sequenced: peripheral blood. The CDR3 DNA follows: TGCGCCAGCAGTGACCCAGGGGGACTAGCGAAGTCAGAGCAGTTCTTC. It specifies CASSDPGGLAKSEQFF.